This record looks at one T cell receptor beta chain sequence and its context. As yet, its antigen is unknown. The data stem from a study of T cell responses to AZD1222 COVID-19 vaccine. V was pared by 3 bases and J by 3 bases, with 7 bases between. From germline, CDR1 is KGHSH and CDR2 LQKENI. The CDR3 has 13 amino acids. Notes on the study in general: Per reports, nearly half of all spike-specific TCRs target regions that are unmutated in variants.

Sequencing was performed with immunoSEQ multiplex PCR; in TCRdb, only in-frame clones are kept and a portion is missing. The data show over 130,000 clones, roughly 94% seen once. Material: peripheral blood, obtained on day 0 of AZD1222 vaccination. The TCR was taken from an adult in good health. This rearrangement joins TRBV18 to TRBJ2-3; D uncertain. CDR3 protein: CASSPAMTDTQYF. The CDR3 DNA follows: TGTGCCAGCTCACCGGCAATGACAGATACGCAGTATTTT.